This T cell receptor (beta chain) was obtained from a study of T cell responses to AZD1222 COVID-19 vaccine. As for this clone: What it recognizes is unknown.

Overall study findings and caveats: As reported, nearly half of all spike-specific TCRs target variant regions that are unmutated. A rise in Spike-specific TCR breadth and depth followed two AZD1222 doses. Spike-spanning, vaccine-associated CD4 TCRs were dominant at 160-218 and 743-854. Repertoires were obtained only post-peak T cell response.

The protocol was immunoSEQ multiplex PCR, while the TCRdb copy is restricted to in-frame clones and leaves out a portion. The sample has nearly 95,000 clones; 90% are singletons. Trimming at V came to 3 bases and at J to 7 bases, leaving 9 bases not matched to a gene. Germline CDR1 SGHVS, CDR2 FQNEAQ. This CDR3 region has 15 residues. The source of this sequence is an adult in good health. The gene calls are TRBV7-8 and TRBJ1-5; 7 bases match TRBD1. Sequenced material: peripheral blood, taken on day 0 of AZD1222 vaccination. The CDR3 bases are TGTGCCAGCAGCTTGAGCCCAGGGGGAAGCCAGCCCCAGCATTTT. It codes for CASSLSPGGSQPQHF.